The clone carrying this TCR beta chain was observed many times. The data were taken from a study of T-cell memory formation after mild COVID-19. Looked up from germline, CDR1 is LGHNA and CDR2 is YSLEER. The CDR3 has 14 amino acids. V lost 1 base and J 6 bases, leaving 10 bases between the germline ends. One entry per CDR3 protein, called by TCRdb with MiXCR from the 5' RACE reads. The sample records some 350,000 distinct CDR3 sequences, 10% to 15% being singletons. The sequenced sample consisted of PBMCs or a T cell subset sorted from them (not recorded which). The genes are TRBV4-3 and TRBJ1-5; D not resolved. The TCR originated in a man aged 18 to 29 who had mild COVID-19 (a few samples of this study predate the infection). Cell type and time point are not known. The CDR3 loop reads CASSQAGGCQPQHF. CDR3 sequence (DNA): TGCGCCAGCAGCCAAGCGGGAGGTTGTCAGCCCCAGCATTTT.